The text below deals with one T cell receptor beta chain. The antigen remains undetermined. These data originate in a study of PD-1 blockade in classical Hodgkin lymphoma. Findings and caveats of the study: The authors have not defined what causes the repertoire differences, possibly disease activity or prior therapy.

The assay was immunoSEQ multiplex PCR, and TCRdb's table has in-frame clones only and misses some. The repertoire holds roughly 41,000 clones, 85% to 90% seen once, with 6% to 8% in the top ten. Brentuximab vedotin exposure varied, and every patient relapsed after autologous stem cell transplantation. Material: peripheral blood mononuclear cells (PBMCs), obtained before the second cycle of nivolumab. This sequence originates from a human donor with classical Hodgkin lymphoma.

The chain's CDR3 is CASSPDLGNTEAFF. The CDR3, as DNA: TGTGCCAGCTCACCCGACCTCGGGAACACTGAAGCTTTCTTT. The chain combines TRBV18 with TRBJ1-1; D is ambiguous. Trimming stripped 3 bases from V and 1 base from J, with 9 bases between. This CDR3 spans 14 amino acids. Germline V lookup: CDR1 KGHSH, CDR2 LQKENI.